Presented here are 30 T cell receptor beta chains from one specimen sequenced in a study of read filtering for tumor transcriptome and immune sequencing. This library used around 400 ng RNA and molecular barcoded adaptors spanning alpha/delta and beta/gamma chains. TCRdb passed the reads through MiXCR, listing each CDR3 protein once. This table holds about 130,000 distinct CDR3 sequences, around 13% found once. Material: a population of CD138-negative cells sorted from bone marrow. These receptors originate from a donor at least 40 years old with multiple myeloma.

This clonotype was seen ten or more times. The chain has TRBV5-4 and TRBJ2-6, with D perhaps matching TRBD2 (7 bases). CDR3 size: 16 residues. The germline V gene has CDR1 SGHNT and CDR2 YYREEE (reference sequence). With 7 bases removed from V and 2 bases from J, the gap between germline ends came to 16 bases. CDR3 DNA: TGTGCCAGCCGGGGGGCAGGAGCTCCTGGGGCCAACGTCCTGACTTTC. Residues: CASRGAGAPGANVLTF. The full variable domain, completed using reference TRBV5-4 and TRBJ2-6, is ETGVTQSPTHLIKTRGQQVTLRCSSQSGHNTVSWYQQALGQGPQFIFQYYREEENGRGNFPPRFSGLQFPNYSSELNVNALELDDSALYLCASRGAGAPGANVLTFGAGSRLTVL.

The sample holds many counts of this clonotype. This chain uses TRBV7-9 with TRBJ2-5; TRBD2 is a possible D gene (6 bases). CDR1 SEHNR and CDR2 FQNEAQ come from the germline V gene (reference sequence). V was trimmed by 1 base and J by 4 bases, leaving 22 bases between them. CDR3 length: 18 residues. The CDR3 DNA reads TGTGCCAGCAGCTTAGGTCGGGTACGGACTACCGGCCGAGAGACCCAGTACTTC. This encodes CASSLGRVRTTGRETQYF.

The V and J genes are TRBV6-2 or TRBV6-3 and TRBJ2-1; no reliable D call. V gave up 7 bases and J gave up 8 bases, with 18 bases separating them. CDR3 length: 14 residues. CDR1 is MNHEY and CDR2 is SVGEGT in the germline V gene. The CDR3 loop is CASKGPGRRYEQFF. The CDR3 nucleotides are TGTGCCAGCAAAGGGCCGGGTCGTAGGTATGAGCAGTTCTTC.

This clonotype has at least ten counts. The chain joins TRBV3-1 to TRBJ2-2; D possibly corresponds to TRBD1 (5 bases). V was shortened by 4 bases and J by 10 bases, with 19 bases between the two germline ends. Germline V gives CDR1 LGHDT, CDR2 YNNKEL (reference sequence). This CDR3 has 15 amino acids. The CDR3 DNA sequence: TGTGCCAGCAGCCCAGAAAATAGGGGTTTAACGGAGCTGTTTTTT. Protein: CASSPENRGLTELFF.

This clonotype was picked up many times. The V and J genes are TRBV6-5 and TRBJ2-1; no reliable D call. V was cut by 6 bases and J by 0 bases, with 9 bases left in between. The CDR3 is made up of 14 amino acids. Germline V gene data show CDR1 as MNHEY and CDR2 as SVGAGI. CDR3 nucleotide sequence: TGTGCCAGCAGGCCGGCAAGCTCCTACAATGAGCAGTTCTTC. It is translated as CASRPASSYNEQFF.

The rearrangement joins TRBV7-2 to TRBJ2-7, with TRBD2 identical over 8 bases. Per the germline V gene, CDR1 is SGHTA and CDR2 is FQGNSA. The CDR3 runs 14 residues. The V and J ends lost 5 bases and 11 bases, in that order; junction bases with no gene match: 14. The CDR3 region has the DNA TGTGCCAGCAGCCGTGGGGGTAGCCGGGGGGGCGAGTACTTC. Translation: CASSRGGSRGGEYF. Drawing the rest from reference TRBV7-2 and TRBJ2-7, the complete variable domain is GAGVSQSPSNKVTEKGKDVELRCDPISGHTALYWYRQSLGQGLEFLIYFQGNSAPDKSGLPSDRFSAERTGGSVSTLTIQRTQQEDSAVYLCASSRGGSRGGEYFGPGTRLTVT.

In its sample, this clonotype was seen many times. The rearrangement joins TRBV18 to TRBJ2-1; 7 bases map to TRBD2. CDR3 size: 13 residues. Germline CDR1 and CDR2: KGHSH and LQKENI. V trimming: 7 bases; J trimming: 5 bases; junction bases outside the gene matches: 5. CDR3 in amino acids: CASFAGVNNEQFF. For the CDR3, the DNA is TGTGCCAGCTTTGCGGGAGTGAACAATGAGCAGTTCTTC.

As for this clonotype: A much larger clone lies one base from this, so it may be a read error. Here the CDR3 reads CASTEAETQYF. The CDR3 bases are TGTGCCAGCACTGAAGCTGAGACCCAGTACTTC. The rearrangement uses TRBV2 and TRBJ2-5; no clear D gene. CDR1 is SNHLY, CDR2 FYNNEI, per germline. CDR3 length: 11 amino acids.

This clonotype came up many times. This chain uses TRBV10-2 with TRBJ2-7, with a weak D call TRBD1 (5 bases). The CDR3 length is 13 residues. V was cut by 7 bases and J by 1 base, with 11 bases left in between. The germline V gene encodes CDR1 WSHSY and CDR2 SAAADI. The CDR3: CASNMDTSYEQYF. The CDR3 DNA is TGCGCCAGCAACATGGACACTTCCTACGAGCAGTACTTC.

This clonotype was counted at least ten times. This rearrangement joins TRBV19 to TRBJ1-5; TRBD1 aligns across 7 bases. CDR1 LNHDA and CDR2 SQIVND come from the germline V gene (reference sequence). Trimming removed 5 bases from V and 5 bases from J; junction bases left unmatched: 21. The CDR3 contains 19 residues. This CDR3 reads CASSPKGRGRGGLHQPQHF. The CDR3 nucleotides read TGTGCCAGTAGTCCCAAAGGAAGGGGGCGAGGTGGGCTCCATCAGCCCCAGCATTTT.

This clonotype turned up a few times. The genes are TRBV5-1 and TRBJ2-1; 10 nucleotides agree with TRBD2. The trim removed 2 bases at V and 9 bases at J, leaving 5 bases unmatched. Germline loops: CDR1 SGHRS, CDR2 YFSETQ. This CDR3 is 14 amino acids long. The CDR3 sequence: CASSFSSGRGEQFF. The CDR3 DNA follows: TGCGCCAGCAGCTTCTCTAGCGGGAGAGGTGAGCAGTTCTTC.

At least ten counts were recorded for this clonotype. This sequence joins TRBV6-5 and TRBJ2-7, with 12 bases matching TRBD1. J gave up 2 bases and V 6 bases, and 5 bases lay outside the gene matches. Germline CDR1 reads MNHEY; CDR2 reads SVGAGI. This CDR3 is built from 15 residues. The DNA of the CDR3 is TGTGCCAGCAGGGACCGGGACAGGGGGCCCTACGAGCAGTACTTC. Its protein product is CASRDRDRGPYEQYF.

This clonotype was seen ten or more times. Here the CDR3 reads CSVEGTSGRTDTQYF. The CDR3 coding sequence is TGCAGCGTTGAAGGGACTAGCGGGAGAACAGATACGCAGTATTTT. V usage is TRBV29-1 and J usage is TRBJ2-3; 13 bases agree with TRBD2. The CDR3 is made up of 15 amino acids. Germline V gene data show CDR1 as SQVTM and CDR2 as ANQGSEA. The ends lost 1 base at V and 3 bases at J; junction bases unmatched: 1.

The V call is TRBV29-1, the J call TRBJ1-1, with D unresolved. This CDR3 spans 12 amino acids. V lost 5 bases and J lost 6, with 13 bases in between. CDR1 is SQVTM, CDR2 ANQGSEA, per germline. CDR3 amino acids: CSVLRNSAEAFF. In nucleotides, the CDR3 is TGCAGCGTTCTCAGGAATTCCGCTGAAGCTTTCTTT.

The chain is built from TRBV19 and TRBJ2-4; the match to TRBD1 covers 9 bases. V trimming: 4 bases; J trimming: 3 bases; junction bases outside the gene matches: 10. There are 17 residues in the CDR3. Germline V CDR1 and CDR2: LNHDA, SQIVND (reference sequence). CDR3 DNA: TGTGCCAGTAGTACCCCGGGACAGGGTTTTCGCAAAAACATTCAGTACTTC. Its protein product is CASSTPGQGFRKNIQYF.

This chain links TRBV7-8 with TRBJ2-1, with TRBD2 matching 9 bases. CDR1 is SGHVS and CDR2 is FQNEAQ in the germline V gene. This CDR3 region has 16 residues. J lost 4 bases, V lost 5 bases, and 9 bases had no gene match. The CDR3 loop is CASSHWGSGRYNEQFF. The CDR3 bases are TGTGCCAGCAGCCATTGGGGTAGCGGGAGATACAATGAGCAGTTCTTC.

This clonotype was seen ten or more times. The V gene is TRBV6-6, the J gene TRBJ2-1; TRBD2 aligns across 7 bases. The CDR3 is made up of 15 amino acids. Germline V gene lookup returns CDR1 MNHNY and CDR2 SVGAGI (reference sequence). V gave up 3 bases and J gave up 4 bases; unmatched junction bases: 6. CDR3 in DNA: TGTGCCAGCAGTTATCGAGCGGGATCTTACAATGAGCAGTTCTTC. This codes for CASSYRAGSYNEQFF.

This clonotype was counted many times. CDR3 in DNA: TGCGCCAGCAGCTCCAGAGCGGGGAGCTCCTACAATGAGCAGTTCTTC. Translating gives CASSSRAGSSYNEQFF. The chain employs TRBV5-1 and TRBJ2-1; 7 bases align to TRBD2. The CDR3 runs 16 residues. CDR1 is SGHRS, CDR2 YFSETQ, per germline. J gave up 0 bases and V 3 bases, and 6 bases lay outside the gene matches.

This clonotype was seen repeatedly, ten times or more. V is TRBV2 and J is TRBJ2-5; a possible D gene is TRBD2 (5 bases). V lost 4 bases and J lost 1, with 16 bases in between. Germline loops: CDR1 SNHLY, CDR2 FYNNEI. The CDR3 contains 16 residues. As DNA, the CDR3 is TGTGCCAGCAGTGTCGGAACTAGTCCTTTCCAAGAGACCCAGTACTTC. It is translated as CASSVGTSPFQETQYF.

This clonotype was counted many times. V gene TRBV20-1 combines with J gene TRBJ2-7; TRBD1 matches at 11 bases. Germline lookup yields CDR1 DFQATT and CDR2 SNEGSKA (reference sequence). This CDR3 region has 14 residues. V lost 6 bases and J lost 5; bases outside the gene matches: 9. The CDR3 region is CSAPRTGGFNEQYF. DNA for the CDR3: TGCAGTGCGCCTAGGACAGGGGGCTTCAACGAGCAGTACTTC.

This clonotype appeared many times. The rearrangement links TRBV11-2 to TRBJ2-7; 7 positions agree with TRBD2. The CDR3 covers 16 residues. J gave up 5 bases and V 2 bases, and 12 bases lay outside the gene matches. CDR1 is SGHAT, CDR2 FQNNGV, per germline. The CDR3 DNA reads TGTGCCAGCAGCTTAAAGGACGGGAGGATTCAGGACGAGCAGTACTTC. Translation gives CASSLKDGRIQDEQYF.

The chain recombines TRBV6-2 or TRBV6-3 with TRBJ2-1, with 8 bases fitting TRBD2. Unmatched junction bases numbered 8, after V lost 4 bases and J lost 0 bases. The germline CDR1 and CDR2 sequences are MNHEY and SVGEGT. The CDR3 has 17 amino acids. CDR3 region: CASSFDRTSGSYNEQFF. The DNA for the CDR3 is TGTGCCAGCAGTTTCGACCGAACTAGCGGCTCCTACAATGAGCAGTTCTTC.

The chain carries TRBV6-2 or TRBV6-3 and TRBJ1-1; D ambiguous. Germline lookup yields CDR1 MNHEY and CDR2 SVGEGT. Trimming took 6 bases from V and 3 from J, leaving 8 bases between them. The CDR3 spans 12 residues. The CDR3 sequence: CASRNWYTEAFF. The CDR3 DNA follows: TGTGCCAGCAGGAACTGGTACACTGAAGCTTTCTTT.

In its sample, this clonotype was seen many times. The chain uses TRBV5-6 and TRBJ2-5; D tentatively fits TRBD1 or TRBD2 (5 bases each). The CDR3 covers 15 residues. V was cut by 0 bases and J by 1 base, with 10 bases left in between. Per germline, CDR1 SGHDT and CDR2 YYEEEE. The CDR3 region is CASSLADGGQETQYF. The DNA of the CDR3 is TGTGCCAGCAGCTTGGCGGATGGGGGCCAAGAGACCCAGTACTTC.

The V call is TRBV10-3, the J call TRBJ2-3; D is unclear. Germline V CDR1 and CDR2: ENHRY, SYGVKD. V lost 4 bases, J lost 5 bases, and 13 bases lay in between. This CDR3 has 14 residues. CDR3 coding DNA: TGTGCCATCAGTGTTGGAGAAGTTGTAGATACGCAGTATTTT. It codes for CAISVGEVVDTQYF.

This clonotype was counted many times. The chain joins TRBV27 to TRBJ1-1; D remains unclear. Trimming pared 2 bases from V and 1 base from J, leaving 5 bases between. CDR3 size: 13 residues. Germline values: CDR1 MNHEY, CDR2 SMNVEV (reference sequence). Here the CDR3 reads CASSLRGNTEAFF. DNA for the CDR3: TGTGCCAGCAGTTTACGGGGGAACACTGAAGCTTTCTTT.

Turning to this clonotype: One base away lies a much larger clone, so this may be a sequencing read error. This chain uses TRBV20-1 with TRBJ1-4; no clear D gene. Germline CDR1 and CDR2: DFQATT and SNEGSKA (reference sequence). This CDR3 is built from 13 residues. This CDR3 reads CSAPDTLNEQLFF. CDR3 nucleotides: TGCAGTGCTCCCGACACTCTTAATGAACAACTGTTTTTT.

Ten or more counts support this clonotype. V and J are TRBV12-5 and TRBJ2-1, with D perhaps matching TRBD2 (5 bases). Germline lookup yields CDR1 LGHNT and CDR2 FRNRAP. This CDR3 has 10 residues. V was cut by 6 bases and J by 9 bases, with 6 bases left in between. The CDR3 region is CASGGSEQFF. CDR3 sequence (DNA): TGTGCTAGTGGGGGGAGTGAGCAGTTCTTC. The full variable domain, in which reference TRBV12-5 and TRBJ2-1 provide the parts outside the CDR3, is DARVTQTPRHKVTEMGQEVTMRCQPILGHNTVFWYRQTMMQGLELLAYFRNRAPLDDSGMPKDRFSAEMPDATLATLKIQPSEPRDSAVYFCASGGSEQFFGPGTRLTVL.

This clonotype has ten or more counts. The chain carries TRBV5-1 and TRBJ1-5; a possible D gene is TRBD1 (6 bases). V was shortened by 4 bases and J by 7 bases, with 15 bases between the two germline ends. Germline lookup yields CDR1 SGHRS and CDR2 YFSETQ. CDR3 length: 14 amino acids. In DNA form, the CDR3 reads TGCGCCAGCAGCGCGGGACTCCAGGGGCAGCCCCAGCATTTT. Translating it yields CASSAGLQGQPQHF. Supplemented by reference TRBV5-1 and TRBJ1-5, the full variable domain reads KAGVTQTPRYLIKTRGQQVTLSCSPISGHRSVSWYQQTPGQGLQFLFEYFSETQRNKGNFPGRFSGRQFSNSRSEMNVSTLELGDSALYLCASSAGLQGQPQHFGDGTRLSIL.

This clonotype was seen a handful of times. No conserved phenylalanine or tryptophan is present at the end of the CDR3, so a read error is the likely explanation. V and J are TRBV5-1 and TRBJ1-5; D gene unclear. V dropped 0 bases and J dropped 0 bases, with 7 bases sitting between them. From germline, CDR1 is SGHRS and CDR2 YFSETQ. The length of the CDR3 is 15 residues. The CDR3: CASSLDGNSNQPQHY. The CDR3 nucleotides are TGCGCCAGCAGCTTGGACGGGAATAGCAATCAGCCCCAGCATTAT.